Below are 27 T cell receptor beta chains sequenced from a single sample in a study of breast tumors, draining lymph nodes, adjacent tissues. The lymph nodes were axillary draining lymph nodes from breast cancer patients. TCRdb fed the multiplex PCR reads into MiXCR, producing one record per CDR3 protein. The sample includes around 250,000 distinct CDR3 sequences, 30% to 35% of them seen just once. Sequencing was performed on axillary lymph node tissue. These receptor sequences come from a female donor with breast cancer. Some clones in this sample may be carry-over from other donors' samples.

Comment on this clonotype: Given a much more abundant clone one base away, this may be a read error. The V and J genes are TRBV6-5 and TRBJ2-7; 13 bases align to TRBD2. Looked up from germline, CDR1 is MNHEY and CDR2 is SVGAGI. There are 16 residues in the CDR3. The CDR3 sequence is CASSHSMGLAGYEQYF. The CDR3 region has the DNA TGTGCCAGCAGTCACTCCATGGGACTAGCGGGGTACGAGCAGTACTTC.

This clonotype showed up many times. The V call is TRBV20-1, the J call TRBJ2-1, with 7 bases identical to TRBD1. Germline-derived CDR1 and CDR2 are DFQATT and SNEGSKA (reference sequence). The CDR3 extends over 15 amino acids. After removal of 7 bases from V and 0 bases from J, the junction contained 9 bases not matched to a gene. As DNA, the CDR3 is TGCAGTGGATTGGGACAGCAGCTCTCCTACAATGAGCAGTTCTTC. This translates into CSGLGQQLSYNEQFF.

The rearrangement uses TRBV24-1 and TRBJ1-1; tentative D call: TRBD1 (5 bases). There are 16 residues in the CDR3. V gave up 9 bases and J gave up 3 bases, with 22 bases separating them. The germline V gene encodes CDR1 KGHDR and CDR2 SFDVKD. The CDR3 sequence: CATRRMADWGYTEAFF. The CDR3 nucleotides are TGTGCCACCCGGAGGATGGCTGATTGGGGCTACACTGAAGCTTTCTTT.

This clonotype showed up many times. V usage is TRBV20-1 and J usage is TRBJ2-3; D is perhaps TRBD2 (6 bases). This CDR3 comprises 14 residues. V lost 3 bases to trimming and J lost 3 bases, with 13 bases between them. CDR1 is DFQATT and CDR2 is SNEGSKA in the germline V gene (reference sequence). CDR3 DNA sequence: TGCAGTGCTAGCCCGGCGGGAAGGACAGATACGCAGTATTTT. Translating gives CSASPAGRTDTQYF.

The sample holds many counts of this clonotype. The J gene is TRBJ2-3, the V gene TRBV20-1, with TRBD1 matching 9 bases. J lost 2 bases, V lost 6 bases, and 6 bases had no gene match. Germline V gene sequence: CDR1 DFQATT, CDR2 SNEGSKA (reference sequence). This CDR3 comprises 14 residues. The CDR3 DNA reads as TGCAGTGCCCTACAGGGGGCCTACACAGATACGCAGTATTTT. Amino acid sequence: CSALQGAYTDTQYF.

This clonotype was seen at least ten times. This rearrangement joins TRBV2 to TRBJ1-5; 8 bases are shared with TRBD1. This CDR3 comprises 16 residues. From germline, CDR1 is SNHLY and CDR2 FYNNEI. Losses at the gene ends were 0 bases for V and 7 bases for J; bases not matched to a gene: 8. CDR3 region: CASSEAGQGRKQPQHF. In DNA form, the CDR3 reads TGTGCCAGCAGTGAAGCCGGACAGGGAAGAAAACAGCCCCAGCATTTT.

This clonotype was seen only a few times. The chain uses TRBV5-1 and TRBJ1-1; D gene unclear. CDR1 is SGHRS, CDR2 YFSETQ, per germline. This CDR3 has 13 residues. The V gene lost 1 base and the J gene lost 2 bases, with 6 bases spanning the gap. CDR3 coding DNA: TGCGCCAGCAGCTTGATGGTTAACACTGAAGCTTTCTTT. Its protein product is CASSLMVNTEAFF.

The chain links TRBV20-1 to TRBJ1-5; tentative D call: TRBD1 (5 bases). The length of the CDR3 is 13 residues. CDR1 and CDR2 (germline): DFQATT, SNEGSKA (reference sequence). V dropped 3 bases and J dropped 14 bases, with 20 bases sitting between them. The CDR3 bases are TGCAGTGCTAGTTCCGGGACTAGCGGCTACGAGCATTTT. Translation: CSASSGTSGYEHF.

The V gene is TRBV18, the J gene TRBJ2-3, with D perhaps matching TRBD1 (6 bases). CDR1 KGHSH and CDR2 LQKENI come from the germline V gene. The CDR3 length is 16 residues. The V and J ends lost 2 bases and 0 bases respectively, with 12 bases between them. For the CDR3, the DNA is TGTGCCAGCTCACCAGGGGGCCGAACTAGCACAGATACGCAGTATTTT. This codes for CASSPGGRTSTDTQYF. Based on the CDR3 plus reference TRBV18 and TRBJ2-3, the full variable domain is NAGVMQNPRHLVRRRGQEARLRCSPMKGHSHVYWYRQLPEEGLKFMVYLQKENIIDESGMPKERFSAEFPKEGPSILRIQQVVRGDSAAYFCASSPGGRTSTDTQYFGPGTRLTVL.

This clonotype was seen at least ten times. This chain connects TRBV5-1 to TRBJ2-1; D gene ambiguous. CDR1 SGHRS and CDR2 YFSETQ come from the germline V gene. CDR3 size: 12 residues. V was cut by 2 bases and J by 6 bases, with 6 bases left in between. CDR3 DNA: TGCGCCAGCAGCTTAAGCAGCAATGAGCAGTTCTTC. As protein: CASSLSSNEQFF.

This clonotype has ten or more counts. The V call is TRBV5-1, the J call TRBJ1-5; 9 nucleotides match TRBD1. This CDR3 contains 15 residues. The trim removed 5 bases at V and 3 bases at J, leaving 6 bases unmatched. Germline V gene lookup returns CDR1 SGHRS and CDR2 YFSETQ. CDR3 protein: CASRFRTGDNQPQHF. CDR3 nucleotide sequence: TGCGCCAGCAGATTTCGGACAGGGGACAATCAGCCCCAGCATTTT. The variable domain in full, completed from reference TRBV5-1 and TRBJ1-5, reads KAGVTQTPRYLIKTRGQQVTLSCSPISGHRSVSWYQQTPGQGLQFLFEYFSETQRNKGNFPGRFSGRQFSNSRSEMNVSTLELGDSALYLCASRFRTGDNQPQHFGDGTRLSIL.

This clonotype is a singleton in its sample. A much larger clonotype is one base distant, so this may be a read error. Since no conserved phenylalanine or tryptophan closes the CDR3, a read error is the likely cause. The chain employs TRBV7-9 and TRBJ1-2; 9 bases line up with TRBD1. CDR1 and CDR2 from the germline V gene are SEHNR and FQNEAQ (reference sequence). CDR3 length: 14 residues. Trimming cost V 5 bases and J 8 bases; bases outside gene matches: 9. The CDR3 DNA is TGTGCCAGCAGCCAAGGACAGGGGAATATGGGCTACACCCTC. Protein product: CASSQGQGNMGYTL.

This clonotype was seen more than once but under ten times. The genes are TRBV5-1 and TRBJ2-5, with 9 bases aligning to TRBD1. The trim removed 4 bases at V and 5 bases at J, leaving 12 bases unmatched. Germline CDR1 SGHRS, CDR2 YFSETQ. The CDR3 spans 16 residues. The CDR3 bases are TGCGCCAGCAGCCTGGATCCGGGACAGGGCGGTGAGACCCAGTACTTC. Translated: CASSLDPGQGGETQYF. Using reference TRBV5-1 and TRBJ2-5 for the parts outside the CDR3, the full variable domain is KAGVTQTPRYLIKTRGQQVTLSCSPISGHRSVSWYQQTPGQGLQFLFEYFSETQRNKGNFPGRFSGRQFSNSRSEMNVSTLELGDSALYLCASSLDPGQGGETQYFGPGTRLLVL.

The table lists this clonotype with many counts. The J gene is TRBJ1-2, the V gene TRBV9; 7 bases are a match to TRBD1. J lost 4 bases, V lost 4 bases, and 10 bases had no gene match. The CDR3 extends over 15 amino acids. CDR1 is SGDLS, CDR2 YYNGEE, per germline. The CDR3 region is CASSPTQGIGYGYTF. In DNA, the CDR3 is TGTGCCAGCAGCCCAACACAGGGGATAGGCTATGGCTACACCTTC.

This clonotype came up many times. The V call is TRBV6-5, the J call TRBJ1-3; D gene ambiguous. The CDR3 is 16 amino acids. The V gene lost 4 bases and the J gene lost 0 bases, with 13 bases spanning the gap. Germline V CDR1 and CDR2: MNHEY, SVGAGI. The CDR3 here is CASSSPRVSSGNTIYF. The CDR3 DNA follows: TGTGCCAGCAGTTCCCCGAGGGTGAGCTCTGGAAACACCATATATTTT.

This clonotype was observed at least ten times. The chain has TRBV6-6 and TRBJ1-5; 8 bases are a match to TRBD1. Trimming cost V 7 bases and J 1 base; bases outside gene matches: 3. CDR1 is MNHNY, CDR2 SVGAGI, per germline (reference sequence). CDR3 size: 14 residues. In DNA, the CDR3 is TGTGCCAGCACCCGGACAGGGAGCAATCAGCCCCAGCATTTT. This codes for CASTRTGSNQPQHF.

In its sample, this clonotype was seen a few times. The junction departs from germline at one end; a sequencing error may be responsible. The chain employs TRBV7-2 and TRBJ2-1, with 8 bases aligning to TRBD2. This CDR3 spans 15 amino acids. Germline CDR1 and CDR2: SGHTA and FQGNSA. In DNA, the CDR3 is TGTGCCAGCAGCGTCCGGGGGGGCCTAATAAATGAGCAGCTCTTC. Protein product: CASSVRGGLINEQLF.

This clonotype was seen at least ten times. V gene TRBV12-3 or TRBV12-4 combines with J gene TRBJ1-2; D is undetermined. The germline V and J ends were trimmed by 3 bases and 2 bases, with 4 bases remaining between them. This CDR3 spans 12 amino acids. This chain's CDR3 is CASSFGNYGYTF. DNA of the CDR3: TGTGCCAGCAGTTTTGGGAACTATGGCTACACCTTC.

A few counts support this clonotype. The CDR3 is CASSLQGHGYGYTF. The CDR3 region has the DNA TGTGCCAGCAGTCTACAGGGACATGGCTATGGCTACACCTTC. V is TRBV28 and J is TRBJ1-2; D perhaps matches TRBD1 (6 bases). V was trimmed by 5 bases and J by 4 bases, leaving 14 bases between them. The germline gives CDR1 MDHEN, CDR2 SYDVKM. CDR3 size: 14 residues.

This chain uses TRBV13 with TRBJ1-4, with a weak D call TRBD1 (5 bases). Germline V gene sequence: CDR1 PRHDT, CDR2 FYEKMQ (reference sequence). This CDR3 has 16 amino acids. V was cut by 3 bases and J by 4 bases, with 15 bases left in between. In DNA, the CDR3 is TGTGCCAGCAGCTTGTGGAGGGACGGAGATAATGAAAAACTGTTTTTT. Amino acids: CASSLWRDGDNEKLFF.

This chain connects TRBV2 to TRBJ1-1, with D maybe TRBD1 (5 bases). From germline, CDR1 is SNHLY and CDR2 FYNNEI. There are 14 residues in the CDR3. Between the trimmed V and J ends, which lost 7 bases and 7 bases, there was a span of 19 bases. The DNA of the CDR3 is TGTGCCAGCAATAATAACAGGACATTCCGTGAAGCTTTCTTT. This translates into CASNNNRTFREAFF.

There are many counts of this clonotype. The chain has TRBV2 and TRBJ1-4; 7 bases align to TRBD1. The V gene end was trimmed by 5 bases and the J gene end by 4 bases; junction bases not matched to a gene: 4. The CDR3 consists of 14 residues. The germline V gene encodes CDR1 SNHLY and CDR2 FYNNEI. The CDR3 spells CASSPGQNNEKLFF. In DNA, the CDR3 is TGTGCCAGCAGTCCGGGACAGAATAATGAAAAACTGTTTTTT.

This clonotype was observed many times. This chain uses TRBV5-1 with TRBJ2-3; 11 nucleotides agree with TRBD2. The V segment lost 4 bases and the J segment 0 bases; nucleotides outside the gene matches: 16. Germline CDR1 SGHRS, CDR2 YFSETQ. The CDR3 is made up of 20 amino acids. Here the CDR3 reads CASSQTPLAGVDRSTDTQYF. The CDR3, as DNA: TGCGCCAGCAGCCAAACACCACTAGCGGGAGTCGATCGAAGCACAGATACGCAGTATTTT.

In this sample, this clonotype turned up many times. J is TRBJ2-7 and V is TRBV11-3; TRBD1 is a possible D gene (5 bases). Per germline, CDR1 SGHNT and CDR2 YENEEA. The CDR3 is 11 amino acids. V lost 4 bases and J 5 bases, leaving 6 bases between the germline ends. CDR3 sequence: CASSSGNEQYF. CDR3 nucleotide sequence: TGTGCCAGCAGCTCAGGGAACGAGCAGTACTTC. Using reference TRBV11-3 and TRBJ2-7 for the parts outside the CDR3, the full variable domain is EAGVVQSPRYKIIEKKQPVAFWCNPISGHNTLYWYLQNLGQGPELLIRYENEEAVDDSQLPKDRFSAERLKGVDSTLKIQPAELGDSAVYLCASSSGNEQYFGPGTRLTVT.

The rearrangement links TRBV19 to TRBJ2-1, with 12 positions matching TRBD1. Losses at the gene ends were 6 bases for V and 15 bases for J; bases not matched to a gene: 24. The V gene's germline CDR1 is LNHDA and CDR2 SQIVND (reference sequence). The CDR3 is made up of 18 amino acids. CDR3: CASRTGTGGAGSYNKPFF. DNA of the CDR3: TGTGCCAGTAGAACTGGGACAGGGGGCGCGGGGTCCTACAATAAGCCGTTCTTC. The whole variable domain, remainder taken from reference TRBV19 and TRBJ2-1, is DGGITQSPKYLFRKEGQNVTLSCEQNLNHDAMYWYRQDPGQGLRLIYYSQIVNDFQKGDIAEGYSVSREKKESFPLTVTSAQKNPTAFYLCASRTGTGGAGSYNKPFFGPGTRLTVL.

This clonotype was seen repeatedly, ten times or more. The chain couples TRBV24-1 to TRBJ1-5, with 8 bases identical to TRBD1. Per germline, CDR1 KGHDR and CDR2 SFDVKD. The CDR3 has 14 residues. The junction had 3 bases not matched to a gene; V was cut back by 3 bases and J by 6 bases. CDR3 nucleotides: TGTGCCACCAGTGATCCAGGGGGCGGTCAGCCCCAGCATTTT. Its translation: CATSDPGGGQPQHF.

This clonotype is a singleton in its sample. One junction end disagrees with the germline gene, perhaps due to a read error. The chain's CDR3 is CNARAPGGGNQPQHF. The CDR3, as DNA: TGCAATGCTAGAGCCCCAGGGGGGGGCAATCAGCCCCAGCATTTT. The chain joins TRBV20-1 to TRBJ1-5; 7 bases match TRBD1. The length of the CDR3 is 15 residues. Germline V gene data show CDR1 as DFQATT and CDR2 as SNEGSKA (reference sequence).